This TCR beta chain appears in the sequencing data of a study of blood T cell repertoires in COVID-19. In the study overall: Acute and convalescent COVID-19 specimens originated in the United States, Italy and Spain. The analysed material was cDNA or gDNA that came from T cells, B-cell-depleted T cells, or PBMCs.

In the authors' methods: Amplified reference gene primers provided the basis for estimating nucleated cell counts. Assay used: immunoSEQ multiplex PCR; TCRdb lists only in-frame clones, some missing. V and J calls and clone size are copied from that table; D and trimming were computed from the DNA. The table lists over 75,000 clones, roughly four fifths of them singletons. Germline V CDR1 and CDR2: SGHNT, YENEEA. The CDR3 sequence is 15 residues long. The ends were cut back, 2 bases at V and 1 base at J, with 12 bases in the middle. The receptor was derived from a woman older than 75 with acute or convalescent COVID-19. The chain carries TRBV11-3 and TRBJ2-7; D is perhaps TRBD1 (6 bases). Specimen: peripheral blood. This chain's CDR3 is CASSLSRDTSYEQYF. CDR3 in DNA: TGTGCCAGCAGCTTATCCCGGGACACGTCCTACGAGCAGTACTTC.